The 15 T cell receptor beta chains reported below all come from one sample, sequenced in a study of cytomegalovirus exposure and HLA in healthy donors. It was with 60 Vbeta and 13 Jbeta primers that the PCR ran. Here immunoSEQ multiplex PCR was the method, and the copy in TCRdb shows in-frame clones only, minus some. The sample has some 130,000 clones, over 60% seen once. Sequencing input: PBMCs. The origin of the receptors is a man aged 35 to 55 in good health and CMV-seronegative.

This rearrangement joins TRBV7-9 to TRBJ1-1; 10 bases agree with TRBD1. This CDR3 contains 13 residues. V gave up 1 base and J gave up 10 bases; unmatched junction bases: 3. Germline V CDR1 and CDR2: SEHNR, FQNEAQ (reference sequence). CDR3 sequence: CASSLGQGAGAFF. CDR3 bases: TGTGCCAGCAGCTTAGGACAGGGGGCCGGAGCTTTCTTT.

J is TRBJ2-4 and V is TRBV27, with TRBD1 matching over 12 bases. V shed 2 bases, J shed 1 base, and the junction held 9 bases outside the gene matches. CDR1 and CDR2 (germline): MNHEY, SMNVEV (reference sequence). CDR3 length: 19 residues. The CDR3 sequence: CASSLNPGQGAGAKNIQYF. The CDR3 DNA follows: TGTGCCAGCAGTTTAAATCCGGGACAGGGGGCTGGGGCCAAAAACATTCAGTACTTC.

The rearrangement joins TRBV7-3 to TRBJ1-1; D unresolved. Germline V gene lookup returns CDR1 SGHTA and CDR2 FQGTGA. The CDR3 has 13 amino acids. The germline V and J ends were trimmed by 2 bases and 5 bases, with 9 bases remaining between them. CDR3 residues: CASSLSRDTEAFF. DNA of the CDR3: TGTGCCAGCAGCTTATCACGGGATACTGAAGCTTTCTTT.

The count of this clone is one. CDR3 sequence: CASSYRGHPQDEQYF. The CDR3, as DNA: TGTGCCAGCAGTTACCGTGGACACCCCCAGGACGAGCAGTACTTC. V and J are TRBV6-5 and TRBJ2-7; a possible D gene is TRBD1 (5 bases). The germline V and J ends were trimmed by 2 bases and 5 bases, with 16 bases remaining between them. Germline CDR1 is MNHEY and CDR2 is SVGAGI. The CDR3 loop spans 15 amino acids.

As DNA, the CDR3 is TGCGCCAGCAGCTTGATGCCTAGTGAGACCCAGTACTTC. This codes for CASSLMPSETQYF. The chain carries TRBV5-1 and TRBJ2-5; no firm D call. Germline CDR1 is SGHRS and CDR2 is YFSETQ. This CDR3 has 13 amino acids. V was cut by 1 base and J by 5 bases, with 9 bases left in between.

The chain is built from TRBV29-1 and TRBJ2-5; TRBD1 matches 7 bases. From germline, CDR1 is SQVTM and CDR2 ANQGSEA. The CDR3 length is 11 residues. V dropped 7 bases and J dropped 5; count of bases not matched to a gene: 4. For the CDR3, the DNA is TGCAGCGCGACAGGGTTGGAGACCCAGTACTTC. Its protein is CSATGLETQYF.

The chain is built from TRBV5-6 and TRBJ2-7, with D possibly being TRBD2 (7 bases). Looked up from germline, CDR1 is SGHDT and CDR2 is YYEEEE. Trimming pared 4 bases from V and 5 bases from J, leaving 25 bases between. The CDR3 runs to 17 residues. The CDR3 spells CASSGRAWGGLPNEQYF. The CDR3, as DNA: TGTGCCAGCAGCGGGAGAGCATGGGGGGGCCTCCCCAACGAGCAGTACTTC.

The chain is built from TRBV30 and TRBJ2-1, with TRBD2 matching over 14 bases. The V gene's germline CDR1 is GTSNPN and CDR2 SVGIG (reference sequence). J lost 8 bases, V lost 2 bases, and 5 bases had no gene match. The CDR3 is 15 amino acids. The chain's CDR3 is CAWSRGTSGSDEQFF. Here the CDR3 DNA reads TGTGCCTGGAGTCGCGGGACTAGCGGGAGCGATGAGCAGTTCTTC. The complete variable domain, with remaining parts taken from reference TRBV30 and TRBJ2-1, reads SQTIHQWPATLVQPVGSPLSLECTVEGTSNPNLYWYRQAAGRGLQLLFYSVGIGQISSEVPQNLSASRPQDRQFILSSKKLLLSDSGFYLCAWSRGTSGSDEQFFGPGTRLTVL.

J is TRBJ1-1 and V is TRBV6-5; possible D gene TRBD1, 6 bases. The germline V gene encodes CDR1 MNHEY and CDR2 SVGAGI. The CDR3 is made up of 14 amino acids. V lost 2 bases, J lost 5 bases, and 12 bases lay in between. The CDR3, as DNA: TGTGCCAGCAGTTACACAGGGCAAAAAACTGAAGCTTTCTTT. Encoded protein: CASSYTGQKTEAFF.

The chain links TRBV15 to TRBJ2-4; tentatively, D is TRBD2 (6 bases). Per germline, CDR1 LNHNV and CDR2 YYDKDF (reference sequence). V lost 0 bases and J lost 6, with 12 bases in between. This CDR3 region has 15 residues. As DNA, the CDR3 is TGTGCCACCAGCAGAGATCCGGGCGGGGTAAACATTCAGTACTTC. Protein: CATSRDPGGVNIQYF.

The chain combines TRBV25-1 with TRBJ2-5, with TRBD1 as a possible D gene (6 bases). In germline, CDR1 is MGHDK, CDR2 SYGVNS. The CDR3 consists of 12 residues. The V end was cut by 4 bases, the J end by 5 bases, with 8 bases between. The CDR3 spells CASSVGGETQYF. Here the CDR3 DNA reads TGTGCCAGCAGTGTAGGGGGTGAGACCCAGTACTTC.

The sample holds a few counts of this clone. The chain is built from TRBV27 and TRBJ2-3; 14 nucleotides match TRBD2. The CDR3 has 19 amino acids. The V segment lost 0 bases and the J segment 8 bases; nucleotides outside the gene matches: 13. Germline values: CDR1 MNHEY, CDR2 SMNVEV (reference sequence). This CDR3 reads CASSLSTWGTSGGRGTQYF. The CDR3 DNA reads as TGTGCCAGCAGTTTATCTACTTGGGGGACTAGCGGGGGTCGGGGTACGCAGTATTTT.

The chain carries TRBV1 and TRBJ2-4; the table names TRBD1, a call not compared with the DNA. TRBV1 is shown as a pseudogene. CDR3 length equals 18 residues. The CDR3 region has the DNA TGCACCAGCAGCACCGGGACAGTCAAGCCCGGAGCCAAAAACATTCAGTACTTC. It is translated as CTSSTGTVKPGAKNIQYF.

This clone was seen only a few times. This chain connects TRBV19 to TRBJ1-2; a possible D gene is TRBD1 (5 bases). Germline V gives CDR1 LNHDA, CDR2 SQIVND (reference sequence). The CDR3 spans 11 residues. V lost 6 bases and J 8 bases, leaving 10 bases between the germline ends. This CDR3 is CASSLQAGYTF. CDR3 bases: TGTGCCAGTAGCCTACAGGCGGGCTACACCTTC.

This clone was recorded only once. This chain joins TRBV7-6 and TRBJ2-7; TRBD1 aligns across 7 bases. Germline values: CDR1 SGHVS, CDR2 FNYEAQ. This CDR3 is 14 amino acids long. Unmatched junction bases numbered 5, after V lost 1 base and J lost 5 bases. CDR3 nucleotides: TGTGCCAGCAGCTTAGGAAACAGGGGCCACGAGCAGTACTTC. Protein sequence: CASSLGNRGHEQYF.